This is a list of T cell receptor beta chains from one sample in a study of T cells after yellow fever vaccination. Each CDR3 protein is one row after TCRdb ran MiXCR on the 5' RACE reads. In the table there are fewer than 350,000 distinct CDR3 sequences, 8.7% of which are singletons. Sequencing used PBMCs, obtained on the day of the first yellow fever vaccination. These receptors came from a man aged 18 to 30 who received the YFV17D yellow fever vaccine. CDR3s include the opening cysteine and the closing phenylalanine or tryptophan. The order of the fields is clone size, D gene, J gene, V gene, CDR3 DNA, CDR3 protein. D genes are given only for firm matches. Clone size is not always given. Where it is, it says once, few, many or a class for expanded clones.

abundance: few
d_gene: .
j_gene: TRBJ1-1
v_gene: TRBV12-3/TRBV12-4
CDR3nt: TGTGCCAGCAGTTCGCTTTGGGTGGCCACTGAAGCTTTCTTT
CDR3aa: CASSSLWVATEAFF

abundance: few
d_gene: TRBD1
j_gene: TRBJ1-1
v_gene: TRBV5-1
CDR3nt: TGCGCCAGCAGCATGGGACAGTTAAGTGAAGCTTTCTTT
CDR3aa: CASSMGQLSEAFF

abundance: .
d_gene: .
j_gene: TRBJ2-1
v_gene: TRBV19
CDR3nt: TGTGCCAGTACGGACTCCAGCTCCTACAATGAGCAGTTCTTC
CDR3aa: CASTDSSSYNEQFF

abundance: many
d_gene: .
j_gene: TRBJ1-5
v_gene: TRBV7-9
CDR3nt: TGTGCCAGCAGCGTAGGACCAGGGATGGGCCAGCCCCAGCATTTT
CDR3aa: CASSVGPGMGQPQHF

abundance: .
d_gene: .
j_gene: TRBJ1-1
v_gene: TRBV7-6
CDR3nt: TGTGCCAGCACGGAGGGGATGAACACTGAAGCTTTCTTT
CDR3aa: CASTEGMNTEAFF

abundance: .
d_gene: .
j_gene: TRBJ1-5
v_gene: TRBV6-5
CDR3nt: TGTGCCAGCAGTTACATTATGGGAAGCAATCAGCCCCAGCATTTT
CDR3aa: CASSYIMGSNQPQHF

abundance: few
d_gene: TRBD1
j_gene: TRBJ1-1
v_gene: TRBV29-1
CDR3nt: TGCAGCGTCCGGGGGGCAAGACAGGGGGCGAGCACTGAAGCTTTCTTT
CDR3aa: CSVRGARQGASTEAFF

abundance: .
d_gene: .
j_gene: TRBJ2-1
v_gene: TRBV7-9
CDR3nt: TGTGCCAGCAGCTCCTGGGACGGGTCCTACAATGAGCAGTTCTTC
CDR3aa: CASSSWDGSYNEQFF

abundance: many
d_gene: TRBD2
j_gene: TRBJ2-2
v_gene: TRBV7-9
CDR3nt: TGTGCCAGCAGTCAAAGCGGGGGGAACACCGGGGAGCTGTTTTTT
CDR3aa: CASSQSGGNTGELFF

abundance: few
d_gene: .
j_gene: TRBJ2-2
v_gene: TRBV11-2
CDR3nt: TGTGCCAGCAGCCTAGTAGTTTCCAGGGAGCTGTTTTTT
CDR3aa: CASSLVVSRELFF

abundance: .
d_gene: .
j_gene: TRBJ1-1
v_gene: TRBV30
CDR3nt: TGTGCCTGGAGAGGGCAGGGAAACACTGAAGCTTTCTTT
CDR3aa: CAWRGQGNTEAFF

abundance: many
d_gene: TRBD1
j_gene: TRBJ1-4
v_gene: TRBV4-3
CDR3nt: TGCGCCAGCAGCCAAGATCTAGGACAGGTTCCATTTTTT
CDR3aa: CASSQDLGQVPFF

abundance: many
d_gene: TRBD1
j_gene: TRBJ2-5
v_gene: TRBV29-1
CDR3nt: TGCAGCGTAGGGGGACAGCAAGAGACCCAGTACTTC
CDR3aa: CSVGGQQETQYF

abundance: many
d_gene: .
j_gene: TRBJ2-1
v_gene: TRBV7-9
CDR3nt: TGTGCCAGCAGCTTCCGGGGATCATCCTACAATGAGCAGTTCTTC
CDR3aa: CASSFRGSSYNEQFF

abundance: few
d_gene: .
j_gene: TRBJ1-1
v_gene: TRBV12-3/TRBV12-4
CDR3nt: TGTGCCAGCAGCAGGATCACTGAAGCTTTCTTT
CDR3aa: CASSRITEAFF

abundance: .
d_gene: .
j_gene: TRBJ2-4
v_gene: TRBV20-1
CDR3nt: TGCAGTGCTAGAGGGGCAGGGACGAACATTCAGTACTTC
CDR3aa: CSARGAGTNIQYF

abundance: many
d_gene: .
j_gene: TRBJ2-7
v_gene: TRBV29-1
CDR3nt: TGCAGCGTTCTTGACCTTAGGAGCGGGGAGCAGTACTTC
CDR3aa: CSVLDLRSGEQYF

abundance: few
d_gene: .
j_gene: TRBJ1-5
v_gene: TRBV10-3
CDR3nt: TGTGCCATCAGTGAAGGGGGACGCCCCCAGCATTTT
CDR3aa: CAISEGGRPQHF

abundance: .
d_gene: .
j_gene: TRBJ1-5
v_gene: TRBV20-1
CDR3nt: TGCAGTGCCTGGGGACGGGGAGACTATCAGCCCCAGCATTTT
CDR3aa: CSAWGRGDYQPQHF

abundance: few
d_gene: .
j_gene: TRBJ1-4
v_gene: TRBV27
CDR3nt: TGTGCCAGCAGTTTCAGTCAAAATGAAAAACTGTTTTTT
CDR3aa: CASSFSQNEKLFF

abundance: .
d_gene: TRBD1
j_gene: TRBJ1-2
v_gene: TRBV4-3
CDR3nt: TGCGCCAGCAGCCAGGACATAATACAGGGGGAGATCAACTATGGCTACACCTTC
CDR3aa: CASSQDIIQGEINYGYTF

abundance: many
d_gene: .
j_gene: TRBJ1-2
v_gene: TRBV12-3/TRBV12-4
CDR3nt: TGTGCCAGCACTGTGGCAGGCGCGGGCCCCACCTATGGCTACACCTTC
CDR3aa: CASTVAGAGPTYGYTF

abundance: many
d_gene: TRBD2
j_gene: TRBJ2-7
v_gene: TRBV11-2
CDR3nt: TGTGCCAGCAGCCCGGGGTCTAGCGGGGCAACCTACGAGCAGTACTTC
CDR3aa: CASSPGSSGATYEQYF

abundance: few
d_gene: TRBD1
j_gene: TRBJ2-5
v_gene: TRBV29-1
CDR3nt: TGCAGCGTTGAATGGGGACAGTCCAGGACCCAGTACTTC
CDR3aa: CSVEWGQSRTQYF

abundance: .
d_gene: .
j_gene: TRBJ2-7
v_gene: TRBV6-2/TRBV6-3
CDR3nt: TGTGCCTCCCAAAGTGAAGCTCTCATCATAATAGGGACAAGCTCCTACGAGCAGTACTTC
CDR3aa: CASQSEALIIIGTSSYEQYF

abundance: .
d_gene: .
j_gene: TRBJ2-1
v_gene: TRBV5-6
CDR3nt: TGTGCCAGCAGCCCCTGGTCGGCGCCTGAGCAGTTCTTC
CDR3aa: CASSPWSAPEQFF

abundance: .
d_gene: .
j_gene: TRBJ1-1
v_gene: TRBV5-1
CDR3nt: TGCGCCAGCTTCACCCTCGGGATGAACACTGAAGCTTTCTTT
CDR3aa: CASFTLGMNTEAFF

abundance: many
d_gene: TRBD2
j_gene: TRBJ2-4
v_gene: TRBV18
CDR3nt: TGTGCCAGCTCACTTTCTAGCGGAGAAAACATTCAGTACTTC
CDR3aa: CASSLSSGENIQYF

abundance: .
d_gene: .
j_gene: TRBJ2-1
v_gene: TRBV5-1
CDR3nt: TGCGCCAGCAGCTTAAATGTGGGAAGCTCCTACAATGAGCAGTTCTTC
CDR3aa: CASSLNVGSSYNEQFF

abundance: few
d_gene: .
j_gene: TRBJ2-1
v_gene: TRBV19
CDR3nt: TGTGCCAGTAGTATAGATCAGGGGCGATCCTACAATGAGCAGTTCTTC
CDR3aa: CASSIDQGRSYNEQFF

abundance: many
d_gene: .
j_gene: TRBJ2-2
v_gene: TRBV12-3/TRBV12-4
CDR3nt: TGTGCCAGCACACCGGGGCAGGGGAAGGGGGAGCTGTTTTTT
CDR3aa: CASTPGQGKGELFF

abundance: few
d_gene: TRBD1
j_gene: TRBJ2-1
v_gene: TRBV6-1
CDR3nt: TGTGCCAGCAGTGACCGGGACAGGGGACGCAATGAGCAGTTCTTC
CDR3aa: CASSDRDRGRNEQFF

abundance: .
d_gene: TRBD1
j_gene: TRBJ2-5
v_gene: TRBV29-1
CDR3nt: TGCAGCGTGGGACAGGGATCGAAGACCCAGTACTTC
CDR3aa: CSVGQGSKTQYF

abundance: few
d_gene: .
j_gene: TRBJ1-5
v_gene: TRBV12-3/TRBV12-4
CDR3nt: TGTGCCAGCAGTTTGGCGACAGGCAATCAGCCCCAGCATTTT
CDR3aa: CASSLATGNQPQHF

abundance: .
d_gene: .
j_gene: TRBJ2-5
v_gene: TRBV7-2
CDR3nt: TGTGCCAGCAGCTTCGGTTCTAGCGCCCCCAAGACCCAGTACTTC
CDR3aa: CASSFGSSAPKTQYF

abundance: few
d_gene: .
j_gene: TRBJ2-3
v_gene: TRBV6-2/TRBV6-3
CDR3nt: TGTGCCAGCAGTTACTCCGGTCGCGGGCGCCGCACAGATACGCAGTATTTT
CDR3aa: CASSYSGRGRRTDTQYF

abundance: .
d_gene: .
j_gene: TRBJ2-6
v_gene: TRBV12-3/TRBV12-4
CDR3nt: TGTGCCAGCGGGGACGGGTGGACCAACGTCCTGACTTTC
CDR3aa: CASGDGWTNVLTF

abundance: few
d_gene: .
j_gene: TRBJ2-3
v_gene: TRBV18
CDR3nt: TGTGCCAGCTCAACGGGGGGCAACACAGATACGCAGTATTTT
CDR3aa: CASSTGGNTDTQYF

abundance: many
d_gene: .
j_gene: TRBJ2-5
v_gene: TRBV4-2
CDR3nt: TGTGCCAGCAGCCTTGGAGGCAGAGAGACCCAGTACTTC
CDR3aa: CASSLGGRETQYF

abundance: once
d_gene: TRBD1
j_gene: TRBJ2-4
v_gene: TRBV3-1
CDR3nt: TGTGCCAGCTGCCGCTTCGGACAGGGAGACACCATTCAGTACTTC
CDR3aa: CASCRFGQGDTIQYF

abundance: .
d_gene: .
j_gene: TRBJ1-1
v_gene: TRBV6-2/TRBV6-3
CDR3nt: TGTGCCAGCAGTTACTCGCCCCTGCGGGGGGACACTGAAGCTTTCTTT
CDR3aa: CASSYSPLRGDTEAFF

abundance: .
d_gene: TRBD2
j_gene: TRBJ2-3
v_gene: TRBV20-1
CDR3nt: TGCAGTGCTAGAGCACTAGCGGGGGGCGGAGCAGATACGCAGTATTTT
CDR3aa: CSARALAGGGADTQYF

abundance: .
d_gene: .
j_gene: TRBJ1-6
v_gene: TRBV7-2
CDR3nt: TGTGCCAGCAGCTTAGAGGGACGGCGTGCACCCCTCCACTTT
CDR3aa: CASSLEGRRAPLHF

abundance: many
d_gene: TRBD2
j_gene: TRBJ2-1
v_gene: TRBV20-1
CDR3nt: TGCAGTGCCGAGCCCCAGCGGGGGTACTACAATGAGCAGTTCTTC
CDR3aa: CSAEPQRGYYNEQFF

abundance: few
d_gene: .
j_gene: TRBJ2-4
v_gene: TRBV5-1
CDR3nt: TGCGCCAGCAGCCCGACAGTGGGCAAAAACATTCAGTACTTC
CDR3aa: CASSPTVGKNIQYF

abundance: .
d_gene: .
j_gene: TRBJ2-1
v_gene: TRBV19
CDR3nt: TGTGCCACCCTACCGGACACAACCTACAATGAGCAGTTCTTC
CDR3aa: CATLPDTTYNEQFF

abundance: .
d_gene: .
j_gene: TRBJ2-5
v_gene: TRBV7-6
CDR3nt: TGTGCCAGCAGCTCGTCAAGATTAGAAGAGACCCAGTACTTC
CDR3aa: CASSSSRLEETQYF

abundance: few
d_gene: .
j_gene: TRBJ2-7
v_gene: TRBV6-5
CDR3nt: TGTGCCAGCAGTTACCCCCCCGGAGGGAACCCATACGAGCAGTACTTC
CDR3aa: CASSYPPGGNPYEQYF

abundance: few
d_gene: .
j_gene: TRBJ1-5
v_gene: TRBV7-2
CDR3nt: TGTGCCAGCAGCTTCTCATTAGGCACCAATCAGCCCCAGCATTTT
CDR3aa: CASSFSLGTNQPQHF

abundance: .
d_gene: .
j_gene: TRBJ2-5
v_gene: TRBV6-6
CDR3nt: TGTGCCAGCAGTTACGGACAAGAGACCCAGTACTTC
CDR3aa: CASSYGQETQYF

abundance: .
d_gene: .
j_gene: TRBJ2-3
v_gene: TRBV5-1
CDR3nt: TGCGCCAGCATCCCGGGACGGATGAGCACAGATACGCAGTATTTT
CDR3aa: CASIPGRMSTDTQYF

abundance: .
d_gene: .
j_gene: TRBJ2-5
v_gene: TRBV20-1
CDR3nt: TGCAGTGCTAGCGTACTAAGGGGGGAAGAGACCCAGTACTTC
CDR3aa: CSASVLRGEETQYF

abundance: .
d_gene: .
j_gene: TRBJ2-7
v_gene: TRBV19
CDR3nt: TGTGCCAGTAGTCCGTGGGGGAGATCCTACGAGCAGTACTTC
CDR3aa: CASSPWGRSYEQYF

abundance: many
d_gene: TRBD1
j_gene: TRBJ1-5
v_gene: TRBV20-1
CDR3nt: TGCAGTGCTGCCACAGGGGGCTCAAGTCAGCCCCAGCATTTT
CDR3aa: CSAATGGSSQPQHF

abundance: .
d_gene: .
j_gene: TRBJ2-4
v_gene: TRBV20-1
CDR3nt: TGCAGTGCCCCCCACGGAGCCAAAAACATTCAGTACTTC
CDR3aa: CSAPHGAKNIQYF

abundance: .
d_gene: TRBD1
j_gene: TRBJ2-6
v_gene: TRBV7-9
CDR3nt: TGTGCCAGCAGGCAAACAGGGGAAGGAGGGGCCAACGTCCTGACTTTC
CDR3aa: CASRQTGEGGANVLTF

abundance: .
d_gene: TRBD1
j_gene: TRBJ2-5
v_gene: TRBV5-1
CDR3nt: TGCGCCAGCAGCGGACGAGGGGGCGAGCAAGAGACCCAGTACTTC
CDR3aa: CASSGRGGEQETQYF

abundance: few
d_gene: .
j_gene: TRBJ1-2
v_gene: TRBV9
CDR3nt: TGTGCCAGCAGCGTAGGTACTTTGGAGGAAAACTATGGCTACACCTTC
CDR3aa: CASSVGTLEENYGYTF

abundance: few
d_gene: .
j_gene: TRBJ2-1
v_gene: TRBV5-6
CDR3nt: TGTGCCAGCAGCTTGGACAGAAACTCCTACAATGAGCAGTTCTTC
CDR3aa: CASSLDRNSYNEQFF